This T cell receptor beta chain was retrieved from a study of T-cell memory formation after mild COVID-19. For the study at large: Each donor largely had its own TCR clusters.

Findings and caveats of the study: CD4/CD8 balance characterized clones contracting day 15 to 85, and CD4+ skew characterized later expanders. There were some responding clones in pre-infection memory, which suggested that cross-reactive memory had joined.

This CDR3 has 15 residues. Germline values: CDR1 MGHRA, CDR2 YSYEKL. V shed 3 bases and J shed 4 bases, with 15 bases lying between them. This clonotype was detected only a few times. What it binds is unknown. cDNA libraries for TCR alpha and TCR beta, carrying sample barcodes and UMIs, came from 5'RACE with constant-segment primers. TCRdb reprocessed the 5' RACE reads with MiXCR, giving one entry per CDR3 protein. The sample carries about 100,000 distinct CDR3 sequences, about an eighth recorded once. This chain uses TRBV4-1 with TRBJ1-1; D perhaps matches TRBD1 (5 bases). The receptor was isolated from a man aged 18 to 29 who had mild COVID-19 (a few samples of this study predate the infection). Cell type and time point are not known. The sample was PBMCs or a T cell subset sorted from them (not recorded which). CDR3 nucleotide sequence: TGCGCCAGCAGCCATCTCCGGGACCCACTCACTGAAGCTTTCTTT. Translated: CASSHLRDPLTEAFF.